These 8 T cell receptor beta chains were all obtained from the same sample, sequenced in a study of PD-1 blockade in classical Hodgkin lymphoma. All the patients suffered relapse after autologous stem cell transplantation, and brentuximab vedotin exposure differed. Clones were read by immunoSEQ multiplex PCR, and TCRdb kept only the in-frame ones, dropping some. The sample has 22,000 or so clones, 70% to 80% seen once. The sequencing used peripheral blood mononuclear cells (PBMCs), collected before the second cycle of nivolumab. Receptors originate from a human donor with classical Hodgkin lymphoma.

The chain employs TRBV29-1 and TRBJ2-5, with 7 bases lining up with TRBD2. V was clipped by 7 bases and J by 5 bases; unmatched bases: 7. Germline V gives CDR1 SQVTM, CDR2 ANQGSEA. This CDR3 has 12 residues. CDR3 DNA: TGCAGCGAGCCGCGGGGAGGGGAGACCCAGTACTTC. It encodes CSEPRGGETQYF.

This sequence joins TRBV5-6 and TRBJ2-5; unclear D gene. This CDR3 comprises 15 residues. Between the trimmed V and J ends, which lost 0 bases and 3 bases, there was a span of 12 bases. Germline CDR1 SGHDT, CDR2 YYEEEE. The CDR3 DNA follows: TGTGCCAGCAGCTTGGGGAGCGTAGGTAAAGAGACCCAGTACTTC. It translates to CASSLGSVGKETQYF.

The chain combines TRBV4-3 with TRBJ2-3, with TRBD2 identical over 11 bases. The junction had 4 bases not matched to a gene; V was cut back by 2 bases and J by 6 bases. Germline V gene lookup returns CDR1 LGHNA and CDR2 YSLEER. The length of the CDR3 is 15 residues. The CDR3 sequence: CASSQIAGGLDTQYF. The CDR3 DNA reads TGCGCCAGCAGCCAAATAGCGGGAGGGTTGGATACGCAGTATTTT.

The CDR3 nucleotides are TGTGCCAGCAGTGTAGACAGTTACAATGAGCAGTTCTTC. The encoded protein is CASSVDSYNEQFF. The chain recombines TRBV25-1 with TRBJ2-1; D might be TRBD1 (5 bases). Trimming took off 4 bases at V and 4 bases at J, with 8 bases between the two ends. The CDR3 spans 13 residues. Germline loops: CDR1 MGHDK, CDR2 SYGVNS.

As concerns this clone: Other DNA sequences in this sample translate to the same CDR3. This sequence joins TRBV7-9 and TRBJ2-7, with D tentatively TRBD1 (6 bases). Germline V gene sequence: CDR1 SEHNR, CDR2 FQNEAQ (reference sequence). The CDR3 is 15 amino acids. V dropped 0 bases and J dropped 2 bases, with 11 bases sitting between them. CDR3 residues: CASSLAGGDPYEQYF. The DNA for the CDR3 is TGTGCCAGCAGCTTAGCAGGGGGTGACCCCTACGAGCAGTACTTC. Full variable domain (remainder filled in from reference TRBV7-9 and TRBJ2-7): DTGVSQNPRHKITKRGQNVTFRCDPISEHNRLYWYRQTLGQGPEFLTYFQNEAQLEKSRLLSDRFSAERPKGSFSTLEIQRTEQGDSAMYLCASSLAGGDPYEQYFGPGTRLTVT.

In its sample, this clone was seen a few times. J is TRBJ2-1 and V is TRBV6-6; 9 bases are shared with TRBD2. Germline trimming cut 5 bases from V and 6 bases from J; bases unmatched to any gene: 2. This CDR3 region has 13 residues. Germline V CDR1 and CDR2: MNHNY, SVGAGI (reference sequence). The CDR3 bases are TGTGCCAGCAGTCCGGGACTAGCCAATGAGCAGTTCTTC. Its translation: CASSPGLANEQFF.

The V gene is TRBV12-5, the J gene TRBJ2-2; the match to TRBD2 covers 11 bases. The CDR3 has 20 residues. V gave up 0 bases and J gave up 7 bases; unmatched junction bases: 16. The germline V gene encodes CDR1 LGHNT and CDR2 FRNRAP. The CDR3 DNA reads TGTGCTAGTGGTTTGGTAGTGCTTCCGGTAGCGGGAGGGCCAGGCGGGGAGCTGTTTTTT. Translating it yields CASGLVVLPVAGGPGGELFF.

The chain carries TRBV10-3 and TRBJ1-5; D possibly corresponds to TRBD1 (5 bases). Germline CDR1 is ENHRY and CDR2 is SYGVKD. Trimming left V 10 bases short and J 0 bases short, with 16 bases between. This CDR3 spans 15 amino acids. CDR3 sequence (DNA): TGTGCCACGTGGACTAGGGGAGATAGCAATCAGCCCCAGCATTTT. Protein sequence: CATWTRGDSNQPQHF.